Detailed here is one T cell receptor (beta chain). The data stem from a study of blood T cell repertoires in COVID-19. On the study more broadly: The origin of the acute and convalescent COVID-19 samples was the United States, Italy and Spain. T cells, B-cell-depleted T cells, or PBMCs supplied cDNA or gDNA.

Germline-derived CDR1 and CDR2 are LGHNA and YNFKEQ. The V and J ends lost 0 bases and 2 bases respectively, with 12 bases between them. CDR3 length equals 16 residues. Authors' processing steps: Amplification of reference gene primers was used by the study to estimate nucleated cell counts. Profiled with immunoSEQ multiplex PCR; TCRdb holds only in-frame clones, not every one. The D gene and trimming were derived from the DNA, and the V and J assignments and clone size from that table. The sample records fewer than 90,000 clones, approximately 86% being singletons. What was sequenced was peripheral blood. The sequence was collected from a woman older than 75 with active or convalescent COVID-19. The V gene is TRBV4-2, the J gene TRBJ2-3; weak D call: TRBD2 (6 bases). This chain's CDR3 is CASSQEGRRATDTQYF. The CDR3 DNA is TGTGCCAGCAGCCAAGAAGGGAGGAGGGCCACAGATACGCAGTATTTT.